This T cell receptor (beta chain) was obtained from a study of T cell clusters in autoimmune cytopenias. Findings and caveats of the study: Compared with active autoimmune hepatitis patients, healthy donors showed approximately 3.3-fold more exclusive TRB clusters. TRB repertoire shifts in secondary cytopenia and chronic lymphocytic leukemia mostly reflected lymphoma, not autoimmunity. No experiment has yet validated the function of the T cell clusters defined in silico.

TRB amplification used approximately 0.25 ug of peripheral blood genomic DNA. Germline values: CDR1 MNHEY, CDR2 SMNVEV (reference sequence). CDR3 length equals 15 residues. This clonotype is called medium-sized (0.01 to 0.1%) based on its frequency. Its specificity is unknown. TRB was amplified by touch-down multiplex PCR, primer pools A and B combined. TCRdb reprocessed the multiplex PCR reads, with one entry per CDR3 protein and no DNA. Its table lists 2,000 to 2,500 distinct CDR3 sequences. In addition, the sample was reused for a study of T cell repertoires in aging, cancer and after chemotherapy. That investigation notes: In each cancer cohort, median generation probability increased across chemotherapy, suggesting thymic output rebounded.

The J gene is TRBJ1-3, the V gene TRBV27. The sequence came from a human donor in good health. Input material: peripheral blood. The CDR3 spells CASSRVGSAGNTIYF.